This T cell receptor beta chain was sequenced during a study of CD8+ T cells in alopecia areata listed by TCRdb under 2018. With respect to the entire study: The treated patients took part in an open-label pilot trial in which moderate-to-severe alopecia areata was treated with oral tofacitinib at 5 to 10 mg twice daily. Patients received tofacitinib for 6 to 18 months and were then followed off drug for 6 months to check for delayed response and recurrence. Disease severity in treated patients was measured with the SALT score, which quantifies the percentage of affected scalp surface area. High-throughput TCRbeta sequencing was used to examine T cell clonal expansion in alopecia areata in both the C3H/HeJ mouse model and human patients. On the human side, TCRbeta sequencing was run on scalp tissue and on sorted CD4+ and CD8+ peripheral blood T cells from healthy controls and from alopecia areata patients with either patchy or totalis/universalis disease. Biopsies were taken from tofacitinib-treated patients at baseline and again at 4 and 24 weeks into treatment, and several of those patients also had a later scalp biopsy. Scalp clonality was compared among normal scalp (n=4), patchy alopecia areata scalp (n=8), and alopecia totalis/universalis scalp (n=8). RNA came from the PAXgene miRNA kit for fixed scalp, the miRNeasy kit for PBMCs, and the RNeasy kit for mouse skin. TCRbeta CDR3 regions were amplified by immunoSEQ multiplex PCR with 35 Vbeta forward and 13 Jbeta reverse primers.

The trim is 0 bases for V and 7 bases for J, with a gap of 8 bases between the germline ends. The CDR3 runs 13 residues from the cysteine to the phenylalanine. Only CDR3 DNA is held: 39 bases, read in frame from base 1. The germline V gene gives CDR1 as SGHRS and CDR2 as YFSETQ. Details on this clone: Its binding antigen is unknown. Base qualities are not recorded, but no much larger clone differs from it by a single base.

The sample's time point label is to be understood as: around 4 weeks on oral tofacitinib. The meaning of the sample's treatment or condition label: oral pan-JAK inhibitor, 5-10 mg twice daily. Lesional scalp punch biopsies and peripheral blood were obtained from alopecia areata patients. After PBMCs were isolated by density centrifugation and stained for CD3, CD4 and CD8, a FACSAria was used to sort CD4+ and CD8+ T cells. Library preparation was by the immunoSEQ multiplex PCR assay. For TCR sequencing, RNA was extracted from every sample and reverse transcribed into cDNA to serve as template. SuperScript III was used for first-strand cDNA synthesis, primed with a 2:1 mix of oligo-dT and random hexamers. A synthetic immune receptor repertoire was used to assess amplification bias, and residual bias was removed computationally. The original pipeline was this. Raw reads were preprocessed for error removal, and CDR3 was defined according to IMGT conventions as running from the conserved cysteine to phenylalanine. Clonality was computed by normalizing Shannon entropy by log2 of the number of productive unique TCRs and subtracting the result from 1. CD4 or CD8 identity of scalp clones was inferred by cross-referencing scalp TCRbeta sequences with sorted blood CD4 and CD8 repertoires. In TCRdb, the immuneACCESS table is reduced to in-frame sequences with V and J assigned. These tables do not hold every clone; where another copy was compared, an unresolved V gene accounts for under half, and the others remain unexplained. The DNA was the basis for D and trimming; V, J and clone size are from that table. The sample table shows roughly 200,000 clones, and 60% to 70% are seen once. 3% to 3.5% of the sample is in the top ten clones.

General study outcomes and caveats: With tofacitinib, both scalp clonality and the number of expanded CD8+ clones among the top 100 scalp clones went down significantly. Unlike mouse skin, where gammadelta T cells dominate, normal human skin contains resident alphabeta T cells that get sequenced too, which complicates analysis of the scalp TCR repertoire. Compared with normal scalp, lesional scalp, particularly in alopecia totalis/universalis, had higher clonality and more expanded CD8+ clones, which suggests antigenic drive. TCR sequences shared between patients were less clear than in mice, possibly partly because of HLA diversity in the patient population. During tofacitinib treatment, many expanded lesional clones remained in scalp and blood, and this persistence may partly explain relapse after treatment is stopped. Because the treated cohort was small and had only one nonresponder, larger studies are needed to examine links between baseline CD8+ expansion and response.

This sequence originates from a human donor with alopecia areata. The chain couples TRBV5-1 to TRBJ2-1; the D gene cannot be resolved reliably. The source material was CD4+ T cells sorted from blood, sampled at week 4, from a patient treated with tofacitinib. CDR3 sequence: CASSLGPRNEQFF. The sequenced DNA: TGCGCCAGCAGCTTGGGGCCTAGGAATGAGCAGTTCTTC.